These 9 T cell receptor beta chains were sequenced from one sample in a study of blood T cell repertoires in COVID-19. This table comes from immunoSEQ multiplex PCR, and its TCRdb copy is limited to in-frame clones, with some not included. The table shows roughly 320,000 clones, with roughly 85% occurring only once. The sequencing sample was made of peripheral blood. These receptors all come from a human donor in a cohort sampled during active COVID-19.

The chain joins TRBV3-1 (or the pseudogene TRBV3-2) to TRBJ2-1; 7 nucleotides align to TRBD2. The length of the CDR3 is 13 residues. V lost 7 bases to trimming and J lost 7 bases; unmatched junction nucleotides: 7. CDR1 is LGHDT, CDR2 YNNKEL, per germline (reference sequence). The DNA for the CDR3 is TGTGCCAGCAATATCGCGGGGGATAATGAGCAGTTCTTC. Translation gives CASNIAGDNEQFF.

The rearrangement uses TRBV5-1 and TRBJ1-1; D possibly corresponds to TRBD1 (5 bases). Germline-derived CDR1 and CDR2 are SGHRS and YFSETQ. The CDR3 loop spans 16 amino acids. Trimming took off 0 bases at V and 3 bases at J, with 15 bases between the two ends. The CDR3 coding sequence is TGCGCCAGCAGCTTGGCCCTCCGGGGGATAGACACTGAAGCTTTCTTT. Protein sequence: CASSLALRGIDTEAFF.

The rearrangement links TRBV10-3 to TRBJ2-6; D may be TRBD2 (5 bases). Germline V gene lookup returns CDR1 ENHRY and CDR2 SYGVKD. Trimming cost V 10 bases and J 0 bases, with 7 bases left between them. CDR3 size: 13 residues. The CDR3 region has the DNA TGTGCCACCGGGGTCTCTGGGGCCAACGTCCTGACTTTC. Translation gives CATGVSGANVLTF.

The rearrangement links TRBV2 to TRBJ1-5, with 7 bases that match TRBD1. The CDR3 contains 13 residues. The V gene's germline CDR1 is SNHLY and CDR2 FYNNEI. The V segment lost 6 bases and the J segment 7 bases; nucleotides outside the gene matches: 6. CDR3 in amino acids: CASRNRGYQPQHF. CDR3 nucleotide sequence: TGTGCCAGCAGGAACAGGGGATACCAGCCCCAGCATTTT.

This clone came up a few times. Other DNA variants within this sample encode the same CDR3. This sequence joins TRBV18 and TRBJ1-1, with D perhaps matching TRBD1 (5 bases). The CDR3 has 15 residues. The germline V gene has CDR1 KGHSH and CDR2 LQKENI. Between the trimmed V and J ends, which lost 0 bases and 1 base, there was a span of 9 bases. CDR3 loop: CASSPPTGGNTEAFF. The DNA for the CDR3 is TGTGCCAGCTCACCACCGACGGGGGGGAACACTGAAGCTTTCTTT.

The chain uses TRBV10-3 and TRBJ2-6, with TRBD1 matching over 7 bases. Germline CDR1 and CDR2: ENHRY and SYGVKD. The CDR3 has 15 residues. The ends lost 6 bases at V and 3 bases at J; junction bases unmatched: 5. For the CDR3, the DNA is TGTGCCATCAGCCTGGACAGGCTTGGGGCCAACGTCCTGACTTTC. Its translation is CAISLDRLGANVLTF.

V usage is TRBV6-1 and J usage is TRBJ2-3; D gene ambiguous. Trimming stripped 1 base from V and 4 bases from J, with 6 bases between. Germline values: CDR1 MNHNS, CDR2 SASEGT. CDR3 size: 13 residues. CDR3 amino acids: CASSEGSSDTQYF. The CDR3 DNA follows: TGTGCCAGCAGTGAAGGTAGCTCAGATACGCAGTATTTT.

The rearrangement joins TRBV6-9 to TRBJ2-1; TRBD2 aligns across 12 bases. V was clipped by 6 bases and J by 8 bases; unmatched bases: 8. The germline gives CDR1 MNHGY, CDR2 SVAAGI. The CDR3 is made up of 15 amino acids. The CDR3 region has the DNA TGTGCCAGCAGCCCTACTAGCGGGGGGAGGTATGAGCAGTTCTTC. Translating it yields CASSPTSGGRYEQFF.

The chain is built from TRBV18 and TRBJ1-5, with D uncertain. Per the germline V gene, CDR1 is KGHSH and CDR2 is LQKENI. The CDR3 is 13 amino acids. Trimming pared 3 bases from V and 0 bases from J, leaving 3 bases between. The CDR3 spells CASSPISNQPQHF. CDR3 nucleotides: TGTGCCAGCTCACCCATTAGCAATCAGCCCCAGCATTTT. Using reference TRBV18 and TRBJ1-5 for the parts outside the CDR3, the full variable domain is NAGVMQNPRHLVRRRGQEARLRCSPMKGHSHVYWYRQLPEEGLKFMVYLQKENIIDESGMPKERFSAEFPKEGPSILRIQQVVRGDSAAYFCASSPISNQPQHFGDGTRLSIL.